This T cell receptor beta chain was identified during a study of blood T cell repertoires in COVID-19 (dated by TCRdb to 2020 to 2022). Background for the entire study: Collaborator samples came from the United States, Italy and Spain and covered acute and convalescent phases of COVID-19. Subjects who had been exposed to COVID-19, were actively infected with it, or had recovered from it provided the deeply sampled blood TCRbeta repertoires that made up the dataset. Samples were obtained from the ongoing ImmuneRACE study (first 160 participants) and from roughly 1,300 subjects provided by 6 global collaborators. The repertoires were released in a freely available public database intended as a resource for research on the immune response to SARS-CoV-2. Sample metadata almost always included a de-identified subject ID, COVID-19 status, age in years and sex. The prospective study material was composed of cDNA or gDNA derived from T cells, B-cell-depleted T cells, or PBMCs. Where available, HLA class I and class II types were obtained from metadata supplied by the sample provider rather than from assay-based typing. Study-wide findings and limitations: The quantity of clinical and demographic metadata differed by source and by participant and was supplied without curation.

Whole blood was collected in K2EDTA tubes by collaborating institutions according to the institutions' own protocols. Collaborator samples were shipped for TCRbeta analysis as frozen whole blood, isolated PBMCs, or DNA extracted from either sample type. The CDR3 measures 14 amino acids from cysteine to phenylalanine. Only the CDR3 portion is preserved as DNA: 42 bases, with reading frame beginning at the first base. For this chain, trimming is 1 base at the V end and 11 bases at the J end, and the number of junction bases without a gene match is 3. In the germline V gene, CDR1 corresponds to MDHEN and CDR2 to SYDVKM. On this clone itself: Its binding antigen is unknown. No qualities accompany the bases; no much larger clone lies one base away.

The immunoSEQ Assay, a bias-controlled multiplex PCR, was used to amplify TCRbeta CDR3 regions from genomic DNA. On the study's bioinformatics: Nucleated cell counts per sample were estimated from amplification of reference gene primers within the assay. Sequence reads were collapsed and filtered to measure the absolute abundance of every unique TCRbeta CDR3 rearrangement. Productive Simpson clonality was computed per sample as the square root of Simpson's diversity index over productive rearrangements. In its TCRdb copy, this immuneACCESS table keeps in-frame sequences only and misses some clones. Where compared with another copy, unresolved V genes explain less than half of these, and the others have no known cause. V, J and clone size are taken as reported in that table, and D and trimming were inferred from the DNA itself. This sample has about 150,000 clones in its table, and 70% to 90% of those were observed once. Of the sample, approximately 2.5% falls within the top ten clones.

The chain was built from TRBV28 and TRBJ2-1, and 12 bases in between align with TRBD2. This receptor was identified in a human donor with acute or convalescent COVID-19. The donor label of this sample is uncertain. Sequencing was done on a sample of peripheral blood. The CDR3 in this case is CASSLSGLAGKQFF. The nucleotide sequence is TGTGCCAGCAGTTTATCCGGACTAGCGGGGAAGCAGTTCTTC.